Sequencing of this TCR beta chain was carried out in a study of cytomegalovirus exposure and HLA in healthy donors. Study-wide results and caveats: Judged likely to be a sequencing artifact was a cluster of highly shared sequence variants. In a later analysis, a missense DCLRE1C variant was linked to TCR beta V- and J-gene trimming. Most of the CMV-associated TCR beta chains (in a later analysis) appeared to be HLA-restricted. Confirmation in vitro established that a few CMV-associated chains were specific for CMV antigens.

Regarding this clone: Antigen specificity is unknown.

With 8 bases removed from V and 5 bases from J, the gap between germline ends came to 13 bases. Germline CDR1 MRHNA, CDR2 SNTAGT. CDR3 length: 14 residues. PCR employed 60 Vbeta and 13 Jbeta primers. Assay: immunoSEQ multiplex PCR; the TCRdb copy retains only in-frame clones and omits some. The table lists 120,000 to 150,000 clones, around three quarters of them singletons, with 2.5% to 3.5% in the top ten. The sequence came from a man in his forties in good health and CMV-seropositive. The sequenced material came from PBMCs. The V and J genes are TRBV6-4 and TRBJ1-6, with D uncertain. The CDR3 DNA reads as TGTGCCAGCGCCGAGGTCAGCAATAATTCACCCCTCCACTTT. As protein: CASAEVSNNSPLHF.